These T cell receptor beta chains were read from a single sample in a study of blood T cell repertoires in COVID-19. Data came from immunoSEQ multiplex PCR; TCRdb stores just in-frame clones and leaves some out. The table includes some 120,000 clones, roughly nine tenths detected once. Specimen: peripheral blood. The receptors originated from a man in his forties or fifties with active COVID-19. Both conserved end residues are part of each CDR3. The order of the fields is CDR3 length, J gene, V gene, CDR3 protein.

length: 18; J: TRBJ2-2; V: TRBV11-2; CDR3: CASLGKPLTPRGTGELFF
length: 14; J: TRBJ2-3; V: TRBV7-9; CDR3: CASSTGPSTDTQYF
length: 14; J: TRBJ2-1; V: TRBV19; CDR3: CASSGHLSYNEQFF
length: 14; J: TRBJ1-5; V: TRBV19; CDR3: CASRNGGGQQPQHF
length: 16; J: TRBJ1-1; V: TRBV4-1; CDR3: CASSHLQTIMNTEAFF
length: 16; J: TRBJ1-6; V: TRBV6-5; CDR3: CASSYSAVAYNSPLHF
length: 13; J: TRBJ1-1; V: TRBV6-5; CDR3: CASSRDRVTEAFF
length: 16; J: TRBJ2-2; V: TRBV18; CDR3: CASSVGLALNTGELFF
length: 21; J: TRBJ2-3; V: TRBV21-1; CDR3: CASSKARITSGGASSTDTQYF
length: 14; J: TRBJ2-7; V: TRBV7-9; CDR3: CASSPNGKPYEQYF
length: 13; J: TRBJ1-5; V: TRBV7-9; CDR3: CASSRTGDQPQHF
length: 15; J: TRBJ1-6; V: TRBV4-1; CDR3: CASSQEFAYNSPLHF
length: 14; J: TRBJ1-5; V: TRBV12-5; CDR3: CASGPTGVEQPQHF
length: 14; J: TRBJ2-7; V: TRBV2; CDR3: CASSVEGGPYEQYF
length: 14; J: TRBJ2-7; V: TRBV3-1/TRBV3-2; CDR3: CASSYSGEVGEQYF
length: 16; J: TRBJ1-6; V: TRBV6-5; CDR3: CASSYSEGGGNSPLHF
length: 10; J: TRBJ2-1; V: TRBV20-1; CDR3: CSARDREQFF
length: 15; J: TRBJ2-1; V: TRBV27; CDR3: CASSPRGTSTQMQFF
length: 13; J: TRBJ1-1; V: TRBV3-1/TRBV3-2; CDR3: CASSQGQGLEAFF
length: 13; J: TRBJ2-1; V: TRBV7-2; CDR3: CASSSYSSFGQFF
length: 15; J: TRBJ2-7; V: TRBV6-1; CDR3: CASSEWGGRSYEQYF
length: 15; J: TRBJ2-3; V: TRBV25-1; CDR3: CASSGTQKSTDTQYF
length: 18; J: TRBJ2-1; V: TRBV3-1/TRBV3-2; CDR3: CASSQDPQRGGKYNEQFF
length: 15; J: TRBJ2-5; V: TRBV6-5; CDR3: CASSSGAGRQETQYF
length: 15; J: TRBJ2-3; V: TRBV24-1; CDR3: CATSDLGGSTDTQYF
length: 15; J: TRBJ2-2; V: TRBV5-1; CDR3: CASSPGGRNTGELFF
length: 15; J: TRBJ2-2; V: TRBV6-5; CDR3: CASRGTLGNTGELFF
length: 17; J: TRBJ2-1; V: TRBV11-3; CDR3: CASSSSATRGSYNEQFF
length: 13; J: TRBJ2-2; V: TRBV18; CDR3: CASSPRGPGELFF
length: 13; J: TRBJ2-1; V: TRBV19; CDR3: CASTQTGNNEQFF
length: 14; J: TRBJ1-2; V: TRBV5-4; CDR3: CASSASHASPGYTF
length: 15; J: TRBJ1-2; V: TRBV7-6; CDR3: CASSPRWGTNYGYTF
length: 16; J: TRBJ2-3; V: TRBV4-1; CDR3: CASSPAGTGLTDTQYF
length: 13; J: TRBJ2-7; V: TRBV6-5; CDR3: CASRHRDSYEQYF
length: 17; J: TRBJ1-4; V: TRBV5-1; CDR3: CASSLGHQGPSGGKLFF
length: 16; J: TRBJ1-4; V: TRBV5-4; CDR3: CASSFYRDGANEKLFF
length: 17; J: TRBJ2-2; V: TRBV11-2; CDR3: CASSLAGTRIITGELFF
length: 13; J: TRBJ1-2; V: TRBV12-3/TRBV12-4; CDR3: CASSLALNSGYTF
length: 15; J: TRBJ2-2; V: TRBV11-2; CDR3: CASTLRWTNTGELFF
length: 17; J: TRBJ1-1; V: TRBV6-6; CDR3: CASSPPGQHLRNTEAFF
length: 14; J: TRBJ2-1; V: TRBV5-8; CDR3: CASSPGQVYNEQFF
length: 13; J: TRBJ1-2; V: TRBV15; CDR3: CATSRETGYGYTF
length: 14; J: TRBJ2-5; V: TRBV19; CDR3: CASSQMGQVLTQYF
length: 15; J: TRBJ2-5; V: TRBV5-4; CDR3: CASSVSGGSQETQYF
length: 17; J: TRBJ2-2; V: TRBV7-6; CDR3: CASSLGGGAANTGELFF
length: 14; J: TRBJ1-6; V: TRBV2; CDR3: CASTSSRALPTLHF
length: 14; J: TRBJ1-2; V: TRBV7-9; CDR3: CASSLRQDYYGYTF
length: 11; J: TRBJ2-2; V: TRBV19; CDR3: CASTAAGELFF
length: 14; J: TRBJ1-2; V: TRBV11-2; CDR3: CASSPTGLNYGYTF
length: 14; J: TRBJ2-4; V: TRBV11-2; CDR3: CASSSRVPKNIQYF
length: 15; J: TRBJ2-5; V: TRBV9; CDR3: CASSVEGGRAETQYF